Here is one T cell receptor beta chain with its context. The authors' processing: The authors estimated nucleated cell counts from reference gene primer amplification. Clones were read by immunoSEQ multiplex PCR, and TCRdb kept only the in-frame ones, dropping some. V and J calls and clone size are those listed in that table; D and trimming were worked out from the DNA. The table records more than 65,000 clones, approximately 79% of them present only once. The sample is drawn from a study of blood T cell repertoires in COVID-19. The wider study: Italy, Spain and the United States were the sources of the convalescent and acute COVID-19 samples. T cells, B-cell-depleted T cells, or PBMCs provided the cDNA or gDNA that served as material.

Per the germline V gene, CDR1 is SEHNR and CDR2 is FQNEAQ (reference sequence). This CDR3 has 13 residues. The ends were cut back, 5 bases at V and 9 bases at J, with 15 bases in the middle. The sample was peripheral blood. The chain joins TRBV7-9 to TRBJ2-3; D ambiguous. This TCR derives from a man between 60 and 75 years old with acute or convalescent COVID-19. The CDR3 protein is CASSPQASLTQYF. CDR3 sequence (DNA): TGTGCCAGCAGCCCCCAGGCTTCTTTGACGCAGTATTTT.